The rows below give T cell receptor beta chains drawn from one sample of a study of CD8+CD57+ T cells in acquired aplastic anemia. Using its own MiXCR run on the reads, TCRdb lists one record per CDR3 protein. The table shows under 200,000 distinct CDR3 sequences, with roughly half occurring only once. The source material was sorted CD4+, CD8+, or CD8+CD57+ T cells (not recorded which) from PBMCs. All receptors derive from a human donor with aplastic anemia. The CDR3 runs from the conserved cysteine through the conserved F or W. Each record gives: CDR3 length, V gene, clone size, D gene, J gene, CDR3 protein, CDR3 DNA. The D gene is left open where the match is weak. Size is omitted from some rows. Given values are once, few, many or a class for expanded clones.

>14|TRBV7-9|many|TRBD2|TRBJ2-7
CASSSSGTPYEQYF
TGTGCCAGCAGTTCTAGCGGCACCCCCTACGAGCAGTACTTC
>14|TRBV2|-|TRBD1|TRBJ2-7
CASSELGQGHEQYF
TGTGCCAGCAGTGAACTGGGACAGGGTCACGAGCAGTACTTC
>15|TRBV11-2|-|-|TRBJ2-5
CASSFSRSAGETQYF
TGTGCCAGCAGCTTCTCTCGCAGTGCAGGGGAGACCCAGTACTTC
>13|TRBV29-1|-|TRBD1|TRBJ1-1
CSVEGYRGTEAFF
TGCAGCGTTGAAGGATACAGGGGCACTGAAGCTTTCTTT
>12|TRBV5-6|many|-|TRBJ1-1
CASTSLISEAFF
TGTGCCAGCACCTCCCTTATCTCCGAAGCTTTCTTT
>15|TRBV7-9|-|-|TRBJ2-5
CASMGTGTYQETQYF
TGTGCCAGCATGGGCACAGGAACGTACCAAGAGACCCAGTACTTC
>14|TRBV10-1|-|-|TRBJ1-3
CASSEWLAGDTIYF
TGCGCCAGCAGTGAGTGGTTAGCGGGAGACACCATATATTTT
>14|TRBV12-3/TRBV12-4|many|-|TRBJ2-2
CASSLADRTGELFF
TGTGCCAGCAGTTTAGCCGACCGGACCGGGGAGCTGTTTTTT
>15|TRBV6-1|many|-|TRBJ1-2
CASITTGGTGYGYTF
TGTGCCAGCATCACAACGGGGGGGACCGGCTATGGCTACACCTTC
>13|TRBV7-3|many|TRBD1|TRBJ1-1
CASSLTRTGRAFF
TGTGCCAGCAGCTTAACTAGGACAGGGCGAGCTTTCTTT
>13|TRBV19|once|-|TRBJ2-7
CASSYGYSYEQYF
TGTGCCAGTAGTTACGGGTACTCCTACGAGCAGTACTTC
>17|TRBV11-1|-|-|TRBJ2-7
CASSTRTSSPGVYEQYF
TGTGCCAGCAGCACAAGAACTAGTAGCCCCGGAGTCTACGAGCAGTACTTC
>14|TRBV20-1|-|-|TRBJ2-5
CSARSVVDPRTQYF
TGCAGTGCTAGGTCCGTAGTGGACCCGAGAACCCAGTACTTC
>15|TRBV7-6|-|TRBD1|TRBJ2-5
CASRSRWDRGQTQYF
TGTGCCAGCAGGTCCCGTTGGGACAGAGGACAGACCCAGTACTTC
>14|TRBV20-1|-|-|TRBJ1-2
CSARDLTDLYGYTF
TGCAGTGCTAGAGATCTTACGGACCTCTATGGCTACACCTTC
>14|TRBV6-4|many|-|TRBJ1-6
CASSTNPGGSPLHF
TGTGCCAGCAGTACGAACCCGGGTGGTTCACCCCTCCACTTT
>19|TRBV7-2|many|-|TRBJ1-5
CASSLSVLGRGRLNQPQHF
TGTGCCAGCAGCTTATCAGTCCTCGGCAGGGGAAGGCTCAATCAGCCCCAGCATTTT
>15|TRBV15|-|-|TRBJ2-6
CATSRDASGANVLTF
TGTGCCACCAGCAGAGATGCCTCTGGGGCCAACGTCCTGACTTTC
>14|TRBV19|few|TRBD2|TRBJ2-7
CASSSRGSSYEQYF
TGTGCCAGTTCGTCTCGCGGGAGCTCCTACGAGCAGTACTTC
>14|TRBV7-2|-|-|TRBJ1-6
CASSLVGVGSPLHF
TGTGCCAGCAGCTTAGTGGGGGTAGGTTCACCCCTCCACTTT
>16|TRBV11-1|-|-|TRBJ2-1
CASSTSLGGSYNEQFF
TGTGCCAGCAGCACCTCCCTTGGGGGGTCCTACAATGAGCAGTTCTTC
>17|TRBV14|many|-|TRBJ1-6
CASSQDPGGPRYSPLHF
TGTGCCAGCAGCCAAGACCCGGGGGGACCCCGTTATTCACCCCTCCACTTT
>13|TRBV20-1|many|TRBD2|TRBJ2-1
CSAWPGGIDEQFF
TGCAGTGCCTGGCCCGGGGGGATCGATGAGCAGTTCTTC